Following are 2 T cell receptor beta chains from one sample sequenced in a study of blood T cells in healthy people across ages. For the second PCR, which ran for about 6 to 12 cycles, a sample-barcoded 5' primer and a J-beta primer mix were used. TCRdb itself ran the 5' RACE reads through MiXCR, one entry per CDR3 protein. The sample yields over 450,000 distinct CDR3 sequences, approximately 25% seen once. Separately, the same data were catalogued under a study of T cells of mothers and their children.

Specimen: blood. These receptors were collected from a boy aged 5-17 years in good health.

In regard to this clonotype: Because the CDR3 is missing its conserved closing phenylalanine or tryptophan, this is likely a read error. The V call is TRBV7-2, the J call TRBJ2-5, with 7 bases aligning to TRBD2. The J segment lost 4 bases and the V segment lost 7 bases, leaving 12 bases of the junction unmatched. This CDR3 region has 15 residues. The germline V gene has CDR1 SGHTA and CDR2 FQGNSA. The CDR3: CASMRTRTRGETQYL. The DNA of the CDR3 is TGTGCCAGCATGCGAACTAGGACTAGGGGAGAGACCCAGTACCTC.

The V gene is TRBV7-9, the J gene TRBJ2-5, with D possibly matching TRBD1 (5 bases). Near its end, the DNA agrees better with TRBJ2-1, so the J call may be wrong. CDR3 length equals 13 residues. CDR1 is SEHNR and CDR2 is FQNEAQ in the germline V gene (reference sequence). The CDR3 protein is CASHFQDSNEQFF. In DNA form, the CDR3 reads TGTGCCAGCCACTTCCAAGACAGCAATGAGCAGTTCTTC.